This is a list of T cell receptor beta chains from one sample in a study of T cells after yellow fever vaccination. Via MiXCR, TCRdb re-called the 5' RACE reads, giving one row per CDR3 protein. In the table there are 500,000 to 650,000 distinct CDR3 sequences, less than 20% of which are singletons. The source material was PBMCs, sampled more than 4 days after the first yellow fever vaccination. The receptors stem from a man younger than 30 who received the YFV17D yellow fever vaccine. The CDR3 runs from the conserved cysteine through the conserved F or W. The D gene is left open where the match is weak.

j_call v_call d_call cdr3_aa
TRBJ1-2 TRBV5-1 - CASSSGPGEKDGYTF
TRBJ2-1 TRBV4-3 TRBD1 CASSPHRGEQFF
TRBJ2-7 TRBV20-1 TRBD1 CSASPRDRGYYEQYF
TRBJ2-1 TRBV5-1 - CASSDRDITYNEQFF
TRBJ1-1 TRBV5-1 - CASSLGVPWGNTEAFF
TRBJ2-1 TRBV6-2/TRBV6-3 - CASSYPLGLDNEQFF
TRBJ2-2 TRBV6-6 - CASSYPNTGELFF
TRBJ2-3 TRBV11-1 TRBD1 CANSNDRASTDTQYF
TRBJ2-7 TRBV5-1 - CASSSVVGSHEQYF
TRBJ2-7 TRBV6-5 TRBD1 CASSSPGTGAGGREQYF
TRBJ2-5 TRBV5-1 - CASSLVAGRTQYF
TRBJ2-2 TRBV9 TRBD1 CASSGQGYRLFF
TRBJ2-1 TRBV4-2 - CASSQDSWDYNEQFF
TRBJ2-5 TRBV12-3/TRBV12-4 TRBD2 CASSREGQETQYF
TRBJ2-1 TRBV12-3/TRBV12-4 - CASSARTLRNEQFF
TRBJ2-1 TRBV7-9 - CASSLSSEQFF
TRBJ2-5 TRBV5-1 TRBD1 CASSLRGGWETQYF
TRBJ1-2 TRBV10-3 TRBD1 CAISDGGQTNYGYTF
TRBJ1-2 TRBV6-2/TRBV6-3 - CASSYTISRVHGYTF
TRBJ1-4 TRBV5-6 - CASSALPGEVDEKLFF
TRBJ1-4 TRBV12-3/TRBV12-4 - CASTTDLGSEKLFF
TRBJ2-1 TRBV29-1 TRBD1 CSVVRQGEDNKQFF
TRBJ2-1 TRBV28 TRBD2 CASIHGTSGYNEQFF
TRBJ2-7 TRBV6-5 TRBD2 CASSYRVTKGLAGYYEQYF
TRBJ1-1 TRBV7-9 TRBD1 CASSSTSGQLNTEAFF
TRBJ1-3 TRBV14 - CASSQVGRSYSGNTIYF
TRBJ2-3 TRBV5-1 TRBD2 CASSVLLAGSTDTQYF
TRBJ2-3 TRBV6-5 - CASSYEYTDTQYF
TRBJ2-1 TRBV10-3 TRBD1 CATQGQGASREQFF
TRBJ2-5 TRBV4-1 TRBD2 CASSQAARTSVGTQYF
TRBJ1-1 TRBV29-1 TRBD1 CSVEDEGRGVIEAFF
TRBJ2-5 TRBV4-1 TRBD2 CASSRAWRGQETQYF
TRBJ2-3 TRBV5-1 - CASSLYTAESTDTQYF
TRBJ1-2 TRBV27 - CASSSGLYGYTF
TRBJ1-5 TRBV5-1 - CASSEQGSLGQPQHF
TRBJ2-2 TRBV7-9 - CASSLTPGGPGELFF
TRBJ2-1 TRBV9 TRBD2 CASSASRASGNYNEQFF